The clone carrying this T cell receptor beta chain was recorded at least ten times. Its specificity is not known. This entry is derived from a study of metastatic and nonmetastatic thyroid tumors. Turning to the study itself: Malignant thyroid and benign thyroid patients provided blood and tumor or nodule tissue whose repertoires were compared.

Every patient underwent thyroid surgery untreated. Study-wide points: Malignant thyroid tumors reportedly had TCR beta diversity that was significantly higher than in benign nodules, in blood and tumor.

Germline V gene sequence: CDR1 SGHTA, CDR2 FQGNSA. The CDR3 totals 16 residues. Trimming shortened V by 0 bases and J by 7 bases, and 19 bases separated the two germline ends. Authors' processing steps: Variation in CDR3 across clinicopathological groups served as the basis for constructing a distant-metastasis classifier in papillary thyroid cancer. MiXCR reprocessed the PCR reads for TCRdb. The authors' filters were not applied to this entry. The table lists about 39,000 clones, 15% to 20% of them singletons. This clonotype was obtained from a female donor with papillary thyroid cancer or a benign thyroid nodule (not recorded which). Some clones in this sample may be carry-over from other donors' samples. Material: blood. J is TRBJ2-7 and V is TRBV7-2, with D possibly matching TRBD1 (5 bases). CDR3 sequence (DNA): TGTGCCAGCAGCTTAGCGGGCAGGGTTCATCCACGGGAGCAGTACTTC. It encodes CASSLAGRVHPREQYF.